The 30 T cell receptor beta chains below were found in one sample sequenced in a study of shared clonotypes between healthy human individuals. Profiling relied on immunoSEQ multiplex PCR, and the TCRdb table lists in-frame clones only, not all of them. The sample comprises about 600,000 clones, about 96% of which are singletons, and about 0.06% rests with the top ten. The sample comprised naive CD4+ T cells sorted from blood. The subset is: CD45RA+ positively selected. The origin of the receptors is a woman aged 25 to 45 in good health.

The chain links TRBV5-1 to TRBJ2-1; TRBD2 agrees at 13 bases. Germline lookup yields CDR1 SGHRS and CDR2 YFSETQ. CDR3 length: 16 residues. J lost 8 bases, V lost 3 bases, and 8 bases had no gene match. The CDR3 region is CASSWGTSGTRDEQFF. CDR3 coding DNA: TGCGCCAGCAGCTGGGGGACTAGCGGGACGAGGGATGAGCAGTTCTTC.

This clone came up once. Other DNA sequences in the same sample also yield this CDR3. The J gene is TRBJ1-2, the V gene TRBV18; possibly TRBD1 for D (6 bases). The CDR3 spans 13 residues. V lost 3 bases to trimming and J lost 2 bases, with 7 bases between them. Germline V gives CDR1 KGHSH, CDR2 LQKENI. In DNA form, the CDR3 reads TGTGCCAGCTCACCGACAGGAAACTATGGCTACACCTTC. Amino acid sequence: CASSPTGNYGYTF.

V gene TRBV30 combines with J gene TRBJ1-5; 8 nucleotides align to TRBD1. Germline trimming cut 0 bases from V and 4 bases from J; bases unmatched to any gene: 5. From germline, CDR1 is GTSNPN and CDR2 SVGIG (reference sequence). The CDR3 runs 15 residues. CDR3 sequence: CAWSVTGGQNQPQHF. In DNA, the CDR3 is TGTGCCTGGAGTGTAACAGGGGGGCAAAATCAGCCCCAGCATTTT.

The chain is built from TRBV29-1 and TRBJ2-5, with TRBD2 matching 9 bases. CDR1 is SQVTM, CDR2 ANQGSEA, per germline. V lost 4 bases and J lost 3; bases outside the gene matches: 6. The CDR3 length is 14 residues. In DNA form, the CDR3 reads TGCAGCGTTGCTAGGGCGGGAGGGAAAGAGACCCAGTACTTC. Protein sequence: CSVARAGGKETQYF.

The chain employs TRBV7-9 and TRBJ2-1, with a tentative D call TRBD2 (5 bases). Germline CDR1 reads SEHNR; CDR2 reads FQNEAQ (reference sequence). V lost 4 bases and J 7 bases, leaving 8 bases between the germline ends. The CDR3 is 12 residues long. The CDR3 DNA reads TGTGCCAGCAGCTCCGGAGGTAATGAGCAGTTCTTC. Translated: CASSSGGNEQFF. Drawing the rest from reference TRBV7-9 and TRBJ2-1, the complete variable domain is DTGVSQNPRHKITKRGQNVTFRCDPISEHNRLYWYRQTLGQGPEFLTYFQNEAQLEKSRLLSDRFSAERPKGSFSTLEIQRTEQGDSAMYLCASSSGGNEQFFGPGTRLTVL.

The count of this clone is one. The chain employs TRBV10-2 and TRBJ2-5; D may be TRBD2 (6 bases). Trimming shortened V by 8 bases and J by 1 base, and 11 bases separated the two germline ends. The CDR3 contains 13 residues. From germline, CDR1 is WSHSY and CDR2 SAAADI. The DNA for the CDR3 is TGCGCCAGCTCCCGGGGGTTCCAAGAGACCCAGTACTTC. Protein sequence: CASSRGFQETQYF.

This rearrangement joins TRBV2 to TRBJ2-3; D could derive from TRBD1 or TRBD2 (7 bases each). The CDR3 extends over 15 amino acids. The germline gives CDR1 SNHLY, CDR2 FYNNEI. V gave up 3 bases and J gave up 4 bases, with 14 bases separating them. The CDR3, as DNA: TGTGCCAGCAGTGAGTACAGGGGAGGGGCAGATACGCAGTATTTT. This encodes CASSEYRGGADTQYF.

This rearrangement joins TRBV14 to TRBJ2-3; 15 bases align to TRBD2. Unmatched junction bases numbered 8, after V lost 2 bases and J lost 2 bases. This CDR3 is built from 19 residues. Looked up from germline, CDR1 is SGHDN and CDR2 is FVKESK. The CDR3 nucleotides read TGTGCCAGCAGCCAAAACCCGGGACTAGCGGGAGGACCCACAGATACGCAGTATTTT. Protein sequence: CASSQNPGLAGGPTDTQYF. The full variable domain, in which reference TRBV14 and TRBJ2-3 provide the parts outside the CDR3, is EAGVTQFPSHSVIEKGQTVTLRCDPISGHDNLYWYRRVMGKEIKFLLHFVKESKQDESGMPNNRFLAERTGGTYSTLKVQPAELEDSGVYFCASSQNPGLAGGPTDTQYFGPGTRLTVL.

J is TRBJ1-1 and V is TRBV11-3; possibly TRBD1 for D (6 bases). Looked up from germline, CDR1 is SGHNT and CDR2 is YENEEA. Trimming took 4 bases from V and 1 from J, leaving 7 bases between them. The length of the CDR3 is 13 residues. CDR3 sequence: CASSSTGNTEAFF. The CDR3, as DNA: TGTGCCAGCAGCTCGACAGGGAACACTGAAGCTTTCTTT.

The rearrangement joins TRBV6-5 to TRBJ1-2; D is perhaps TRBD1 (6 bases). CDR3 length: 16 residues. Per the germline V gene, CDR1 is MNHEY and CDR2 is SVGAGI. V lost 0 bases to trimming and J lost 4 bases, with 15 bases between them. The CDR3 region is CASSYSPDSLAYGYTF. DNA for the CDR3: TGTGCCAGCAGTTACTCCCCGGACAGCCTGGCCTATGGCTACACCTTC.

The chain carries TRBV11-2 and TRBJ2-7; the match to TRBD1 covers 9 bases. CDR3 length: 14 residues. The germline CDR1 and CDR2 sequences are SGHAT and FQNNGV. V dropped 6 bases and J dropped 3; count of bases not matched to a gene: 6. CDR3 nucleotides: TGTGCCAGCAGGACGGGACAGGGTAACTACGAGCAGTACTTC. The encoded protein is CASRTGQGNYEQYF.

The gene calls are TRBV5-1 and TRBJ2-7, with D hard to call. In germline, CDR1 is SGHRS, CDR2 YFSETQ. The CDR3 spans 14 residues. The V end was cut by 6 bases, the J end by 0 bases, with 13 bases between. CDR3 nucleotide sequence: TGCGCCAGCACCCTCGACATGAGCTCCTACGAGCAGTACTTC. Translated: CASTLDMSSYEQYF. The variable domain in full, completed from reference TRBV5-1 and TRBJ2-7, reads KAGVTQTPRYLIKTRGQQVTLSCSPISGHRSVSWYQQTPGQGLQFLFEYFSETQRNKGNFPGRFSGRQFSNSRSEMNVSTLELGDSALYLCASTLDMSSYEQYFGPGTRLTVT.

The chain joins TRBV6-6 to TRBJ2-2, with D perhaps TRBD1 (6 bases). Looked up from germline, CDR1 is MNHNY and CDR2 is SVGAGI (reference sequence). The CDR3 is made up of 15 amino acids. V shed 3 bases and J shed 6 bases, with 14 bases lying between them. The chain's CDR3 is CASSYTGRPAGELFF. CDR3 sequence (DNA): TGTGCCAGCAGTTATACAGGGCGGCCTGCCGGGGAGCTGTTTTTT.

The V and J genes are TRBV7-2 and TRBJ2-3; maybe TRBD2 (5 bases). Germline assignment: CDR1 SGHTA and CDR2 FQGNSA. V was clipped by 2 bases and J by 3 bases, with 9 bases between them. The CDR3 covers 14 residues. As DNA, the CDR3 is TGTGCCAGCAGCTTATCTCGGGGAACAGATACGCAGTATTTT. Protein sequence: CASSLSRGTDTQYF.

The CDR3 region has the DNA TGTGCCAGTAGTCTTGGCCTGGGTAGCGGTTTATGGGACTACGAGCAGTACTTC. Amino acids: CASSLGLGSGLWDYEQYF. This chain connects TRBV19 to TRBJ2-7; D may be TRBD2 (6 bases). CDR1 and CDR2 from the germline V gene are LNHDA and SQIVND (reference sequence). The CDR3 spans 18 residues. The V end lost 5 bases, the J end lost 3 bases, and 26 bases lay between the germline ends.

DNA for the CDR3: TGTGCCAGCAGCTCGGACAGGGGGCTTCGGCGCTACACCTTC. Protein sequence: CASSSDRGLRRYTF. The genes are TRBV27 and TRBJ1-2; 11 nucleotides match TRBD1. Unmatched junction bases numbered 9, after V lost 6 bases and J lost 9 bases. CDR1 and CDR2 from the germline V gene are MNHEY and SMNVEV (reference sequence). CDR3 length: 14 amino acids.

The chain uses TRBV4-1 and TRBJ2-1; perhaps D is TRBD1 or TRBD2 (5 bases each). CDR1 is MGHRA, CDR2 YSYEKL, per germline. CDR3 length: 18 residues. V dropped 4 bases and J dropped 7 bases, with 26 bases sitting between them. DNA for the CDR3: TGCGCCAGCAGCCTTCAGTGGGGCCGGGGCCTGCTGGATAATGAGCAGTTCTTC. Its protein product is CASSLQWGRGLLDNEQFF.

The chain employs TRBV15 and TRBJ2-7; no definite D call. The CDR3 contains 12 residues. V was shortened by 6 bases and J by 3 bases, with 9 bases between the two germline ends. CDR1 and CDR2 (germline): LNHNV, YYDKDF (reference sequence). CDR3 protein: CATSDLYYEQYF. CDR3 nucleotides: TGTGCCACCAGTGATCTCTACTACGAGCAGTACTTC.

This chain connects TRBV6-1 to TRBJ1-4, with 7 bases aligning to TRBD1. J lost 3 bases, V lost 5 bases, and 3 bases had no gene match. CDR1 and CDR2 from the germline V gene are MNHNS and SASEGT. This CDR3 is built from 14 residues. CDR3 DNA: TGTGCCAGCAGTATAGACAGGGCTAATGAAAAACTGTTTTTT. Translating gives CASSIDRANEKLFF.

The genes are TRBV11-2 and TRBJ2-3; 11 bases match TRBD2. The junction had 4 bases not matched to a gene; V was cut back by 4 bases and J by 4 bases. In germline, CDR1 is SGHAT, CDR2 FQNNGV. The CDR3 length is 15 residues. The CDR3 reads CASSSVAGGPDTQYF. The CDR3 DNA is TGTGCCAGCAGCTCCGTAGCGGGAGGGCCAGATACGCAGTATTTT.

This chain links TRBV4-1 with TRBJ2-2; 11 nucleotides match TRBD2. CDR3 length: 17 residues. Losses at the gene ends were 1 base for V and 5 bases for J; bases not matched to a gene: 6. In germline, CDR1 is MGHRA, CDR2 YSYEKL. The CDR3 here is CASSQVLAGGLTGELFF. CDR3 coding DNA: TGCGCCAGCAGCCAAGTTCTAGCGGGAGGATTAACCGGGGAGCTGTTTTTT.

The rearrangement links TRBV6-5 to TRBJ2-5; a weak D match, TRBD1 (6 bases). Germline-derived CDR1 and CDR2 are MNHEY and SVGAGI. V gave up 5 bases and J gave up 1 base, with 8 bases separating them. This CDR3 has 13 residues. CDR3 region: CASSRQVQETQYF. For the CDR3, the DNA is TGTGCCAGCAGTAGACAGGTCCAAGAGACCCAGTACTTC.

The genes are TRBV5-1 and TRBJ2-6; D not resolved. CDR3 size: 15 residues. CDR1 SGHRS and CDR2 YFSETQ come from the germline V gene. Trimming left V 0 bases short and J 1 base short, with 5 bases between. This CDR3 is CASSLEPSGANVLTF. DNA for the CDR3: TGCGCCAGCAGCTTGGAGCCATCTGGGGCCAACGTCCTGACTTTC.

The V and J genes are TRBV5-4 and TRBJ2-5; 7 nucleotides line up with TRBD1. Looked up from germline, CDR1 is SGHNT and CDR2 is YYREEE (reference sequence). With V trimmed by 2 bases and J by 13 bases, 5 bases remained unmatched. CDR3 length: 11 residues. CDR3 in DNA: TGTGCCAGCAGCTTTAAGGGGGCGAGGTACTTC. Protein sequence: CASSFKGARYF.

This clone was found a few times. This rearrangement joins TRBV5-1 to TRBJ1-5; D might be TRBD1 (5 bases). CDR1 and CDR2 from the germline V gene are SGHRS and YFSETQ. V was pared by 0 bases and J by 6 bases, with 13 bases between. The CDR3 totals 15 residues. The CDR3 DNA follows: TGCGCCAGCAGCTTGGCCGGGGGACCCGGTCAGCCCCAGCATTTT. It translates to CASSLAGGPGQPQHF.

The CDR3 sequence is CASSVGETDYGYTF. The CDR3 nucleotides are TGTGCCAGCAGCGTAGGGGAGACAGACTATGGCTACACCTTC. This chain links TRBV9 with TRBJ1-2; a weak D match, TRBD1 (5 bases). With 0 bases removed from V and 3 bases from J, the gap between germline ends came to 9 bases. The CDR3 length is 14 residues. Germline V gives CDR1 SGDLS, CDR2 YYNGEE.

The table lists this clone with a count of one. The chain combines TRBV5-6 with TRBJ2-1; a weak D match, TRBD2 (6 bases). The CDR3 totals 14 residues. Per germline, CDR1 SGHDT and CDR2 YYEEEE. V lost 0 bases and J lost 4, with 8 bases in between. The CDR3 nucleotides are TGTGCCAGCAGCTTGGTTGGACTATACAATGAGCAGTTCTTC. Its translation is CASSLVGLYNEQFF.

This chain connects TRBV30 to TRBJ1-6; D possibly corresponds to TRBD1 (5 bases). In germline, CDR1 is GTSNPN, CDR2 SVGIG (reference sequence). This CDR3 region has 15 residues. Trimming stripped 3 bases from V and 7 bases from J, with 16 bases between. CDR3 loop: CAWSGEGPRNSPLHF. Here the CDR3 DNA reads TGTGCCTGGAGCGGGGAGGGGCCACGGAATTCACCCCTCCACTTT. Full variable domain (outside the CDR3, taken from reference TRBV30 and TRBJ1-6): SQTIHQWPATLVQPVGSPLSLECTVEGTSNPNLYWYRQAAGRGLQLLFYSVGIGQISSEVPQNLSASRPQDRQFILSSKKLLLSDSGFYLCAWSGEGPRNSPLHFGNGTRLTVT.

V and J are TRBV15 and TRBJ2-6; 12 bases are shared with TRBD1. V shed 2 bases, J shed 3 bases, and the junction held 5 bases outside the gene matches. The CDR3 contains 18 residues. Germline CDR1 reads LNHNV; CDR2 reads YYDKDF (reference sequence). The DNA for the CDR3 is TGTGCCACCAGCAGATGGGGACAGGGGGCAGATGGGGCCAACGTCCTGACTTTC. Encoded protein: CATSRWGQGADGANVLTF.

This chain connects TRBV7-9 to TRBJ1-2, with D hard to call. V was clipped by 3 bases and J by 2 bases, with 16 bases between them. The CDR3 totals 16 residues. CDR1 is SEHNR, CDR2 FQNEAQ, per germline (reference sequence). The CDR3 nucleotides read TGTGCCAGCAGCTTGCAGGATGCAGAGACAAACTATGGCTACACCTTC. Translated: CASSLQDAETNYGYTF.